The 17 T cell receptor beta chains below come from one sample, sequenced in a study of T cell changes during pregnancy in multiple sclerosis (dated by TCRdb to about 2019). Library construction relied on the immunoSEQ multiplex PCR assay. TCRdb stores this immuneACCESS table with in-frame sequences only. Part of the clones is absent; in the studies checked, under half of the shortfall reflects unresolved V genes, and no reason is known for the rest. This sample lists roughly 54,000 clones; about 90% were detected once. Jointly, the top ten make up about 0.6% of the sample. The sample in question was CD4+ T cells from peripheral blood mononuclear cells, obtained after pregnancy. The receptors here all came from a female donor with multiple sclerosis, enrolled in a pregnancy study.

Turning to this clone: Other DNA sequences in this specimen translate into the identical CDR3. V usage is TRBV7-3 and J usage is TRBJ1-1; weak D call: TRBD1 (6 bases). The CDR3 has 14 residues. V was cut by 2 bases and J by 0 bases, with 7 bases left in between. Germline lookup yields CDR1 SGHTA and CDR2 FQGTGA. In DNA form, the CDR3 reads TGTGCCAGCAGCTTAGGGGGCATGAACACTGAAGCTTTCTTT. Amino acid sequence: CASSLGGMNTEAFF.

The chain has TRBV7-2 and TRBJ2-1; D is unclear. Trimming took off 5 bases at V and 9 bases at J, with 20 bases between the two ends. Germline lookup yields CDR1 SGHTA and CDR2 FQGNSA. This CDR3 spans 15 amino acids. CDR3 in amino acids: CASSHARSGTGEQFF. The DNA for the CDR3 is TGTGCCAGCAGCCATGCTAGATCGGGTACGGGTGAGCAGTTCTTC.

This chain links TRBV11-3 with TRBJ1-1, with 7 bases fitting TRBD1. Looked up from germline, CDR1 is SGHNT and CDR2 is YENEEA. V shed 3 bases, J shed 5 bases, and the junction held 3 bases outside the gene matches. This CDR3 has 13 amino acids. CDR3 sequence (DNA): TGTGCCAGCAGCTTTACAGGGGTAACTGAAGCTTTCTTT. Protein: CASSFTGVTEAFF.

The J gene is TRBJ1-5, the V gene TRBV18; no clear D. The CDR3 totals 17 residues. Germline assignment: CDR1 KGHSH and CDR2 LQKENI. Trimming shortened V by 3 bases and J by 2 bases, and 17 bases separated the two germline ends. The CDR3, as DNA: TGTGCCAGCTCACCCCCGGGAGGTATCAGCGGCAATCAGCCCCAGCATTTT. Residues: CASSPPGGISGNQPQHF.

The chain joins TRBV6-1 to TRBJ1-6; D not resolved. The CDR3 runs 14 residues. The germline gives CDR1 MNHNS, CDR2 SASEGT. Trimming left V 5 bases short and J 9 bases short, with 14 bases between. The CDR3: CASSRTREFSPLHF. CDR3 in DNA: TGTGCCAGCAGTAGGACCCGGGAGTTTTCACCCCTCCACTTT.

This chain connects TRBV6-6 to TRBJ1-1, with D possibly being TRBD1 (5 bases). This CDR3 is built from 13 residues. Trimming removed 8 bases from V and 1 base from J, with 11 bases in between. Looked up from germline, CDR1 is MNHNY and CDR2 is SVGAGI (reference sequence). The CDR3: CASVGRGNTEAFF. The CDR3 DNA is TGTGCCAGCGTTGGAAGGGGGAACACTGAAGCTTTCTTT.

The chain couples TRBV4-3 to TRBJ2-1; TRBD2 agrees at 7 bases. V gave up 2 bases and J gave up 6 bases; unmatched junction bases: 7. Germline CDR1 reads LGHNA; CDR2 reads YSLEER. The CDR3 length is 15 residues. DNA for the CDR3: TGCGCCAGCAGCCAAACGGGGACTATCTCCAATGAGCAGTTCTTC. Its translation: CASSQTGTISNEQFF.

The rearrangement joins TRBV25-1 to TRBJ1-6; possible D gene TRBD1, 5 bases. Trimming removed 4 bases at V and 5 bases at J, with 6 bases between. The CDR3 contains 13 residues. Germline V lookup: CDR1 MGHDK, CDR2 SYGVNS. CDR3 residues: CASSGQNNSPLHF. In nucleotides, the CDR3 is TGTGCCAGCAGTGGACAGAATAATTCACCCCTCCACTTT.

V gene TRBV11-2 combines with J gene TRBJ1-2; possibly TRBD1 for D (5 bases). Between the trimmed V and J ends, which lost 1 base and 8 bases, there was a span of 11 bases. The germline gives CDR1 SGHAT, CDR2 FQNNGV. CDR3 length: 13 amino acids. The CDR3 loop reads CASSLARGEGYTF. The CDR3 DNA follows: TGTGCCAGCAGCTTAGCTCGGGGGGAGGGCTACACCTTC.

J is TRBJ2-5 and V is TRBV9, with TRBD2 matching over 16 bases. CDR3 length: 17 amino acids. The V gene end was trimmed by 0 bases and the J gene end by 5 bases; junction bases not matched to a gene: 4. In germline, CDR1 is SGDLS, CDR2 YYNGEE. The CDR3 sequence is CASSVVGLAGGQETQYF. The CDR3 DNA is TGTGCCAGCAGCGTAGTGGGACTAGCGGGGGGGCAGGAGACCCAGTACTTC.

This chain joins TRBV5-4 and TRBJ2-2; possible D gene TRBD2, 6 bases. V was pared by 2 bases and J by 3 bases, with 14 bases between. The CDR3 contains 16 residues. Per germline, CDR1 SGHNT and CDR2 YYREEE (reference sequence). The CDR3 DNA follows: TGTGCCAGCAGCTTTCGGGGGTTTTTGGACACCGGGGAGCTGTTTTTT. It is translated as CASSFRGFLDTGELFF.

The chain has TRBV7-2 and TRBJ1-1, with TRBD1 matching over 7 bases. The length of the CDR3 is 13 residues. Looked up from germline, CDR1 is SGHTA and CDR2 is FQGNSA. J gave up 0 bases and V 6 bases, and 1 base lay outside the gene matches. The CDR3 loop reads CASRGGLNTEAFF. In DNA, the CDR3 is TGTGCCAGCAGAGGGGGCCTGAACACTGAAGCTTTCTTT.

This clone was seen more than once but under ten times. The CDR3, as DNA: TGTGCCAGCTCACCGTCGGTGGGGACTGGTCTGAACACTGAAGCTTTCTTT. Amino acid sequence: CASSPSVGTGLNTEAFF. This rearrangement joins TRBV18 to TRBJ1-1, with a tentative D call TRBD1 (5 bases). The CDR3 loop spans 17 amino acids. V gave up 3 bases and J gave up 0 bases, with 17 bases separating them. Germline V gene lookup returns CDR1 KGHSH and CDR2 LQKENI.

The chain carries TRBV6-5 and TRBJ1-2; unclear D gene. The CDR3 totals 14 residues. V was clipped by 0 bases and J by 5 bases, with 10 bases between them. Germline V lookup: CDR1 MNHEY, CDR2 SVGAGI. The CDR3 nucleotides read TGTGCCAGCAGTTACTCGCTCGCCGCGTATGGCTACACCTTC. It encodes CASSYSLAAYGYTF.

The chain couples TRBV5-8 to TRBJ2-7, with D perhaps TRBD2 (6 bases). The CDR3 extends over 16 amino acids. The germline V gene has CDR1 SGHTS and CDR2 YDEGEE. With 3 bases removed from V and 3 bases from J, the gap between germline ends came to 19 bases. Here the CDR3 reads CASSWWRGQPVYEQYF. The CDR3 nucleotides are TGTGCCAGCAGCTGGTGGCGGGGCCAGCCTGTCTACGAGCAGTACTTC.

The rearrangement uses TRBV2 and TRBJ1-5; TRBD1 matches at 9 bases. The CDR3 is made up of 15 amino acids. With V trimmed by 6 bases and J by 5 bases, 8 bases remained unmatched. Per the germline V gene, CDR1 is SNHLY and CDR2 is FYNNEI. CDR3 loop: CASRILQGADQPQHF. In nucleotides, the CDR3 is TGTGCCAGCAGGATATTACAGGGGGCGGATCAGCCCCAGCATTTT.

The rearrangement uses TRBV7-2 and TRBJ2-7; possibly TRBD1 for D (6 bases). The V end lost 5 bases, the J end lost 5 bases, and 22 bases lay between the germline ends. The CDR3 length is 16 residues. CDR1 and CDR2 (germline): SGHTA, FQGNSA. The DNA of the CDR3 is TGTGCCAGCAGCCGCCACCTAGACAGGTATCGGCACGAGCAGTACTTC. This gives the protein CASSRHLDRYRHEQYF.